The rows below give T cell receptor beta chains drawn from one sample of a study of cytomegalovirus exposure and HLA in healthy donors. Sequencing was performed with immunoSEQ multiplex PCR; in TCRdb, only in-frame clones are kept and a portion is missing. The sample gives 120,000 or so clones, approximately 17% of which show up once; 2.5% to 3% is in the top ten. Sequences were obtained from PBMCs. The receptors shown here come from a female donor in good health and CMV-seropositive. Each CDR3 is given with its conserved first and last residue. D genes are given only for firm matches. Only part of the rows carry a size: once, few, many, or a class if the clone is expanded.

>TRBV18|TRBJ2-7|TRBD1|few
CASSRGQGLSYEQYF
TGTGCCAGCTCCCGGGGACAGGGCCTCTCCTACGAGCAGTACTTC
>TRBV11-2|TRBJ1-1|NA|NA
CASSLVSGLKAFF
TGTGCCAGCAGCTTAGTCTCAGGGTTGAAAGCTTTCTTT
>TRBV6-6|TRBJ2-2|TRBD2|NA
CASRTSGAGELFF
TGTGCCAGCAGGACTAGCGGGGCGGGGGAGCTGTTTTTT
>TRBV7-9|TRBJ1-1|TRBD1|few
CAVPGQVFHMNTEAFF
TGTGCCGTACCGGGACAGGTTTTTCACATGAACACTGAAGCTTTCTTT
>TRBV4-3|TRBJ1-1|NA|few
CASSQGKAGLRGTEAFF
TGCGCCAGCAGCCAAGGGAAGGCGGGACTTCGGGGCACTGAAGCTTTCTTT
>TRBV5-1|TRBJ1-1|TRBD1|few
CASSLQGTLNTEAFF
TGCGCCAGCAGCTTACAGGGGACTCTGAACACTGAAGCTTTCTTT
>TRBV5-1|TRBJ2-3|TRBD2|NA
CASSFKRGGEDTQYF
TGCGCCAGCAGCTTCAAGCGGGGGGGCGAAGATACGCAGTATTTT
>TRBV6-5|TRBJ2-1|NA|NA
CASTNGDEQFF
TGTGCCAGCACCAACGGGGATGAGCAGTTCTTC
>TRBV9|TRBJ2-5|NA|NA
CASSVATGFQETQYF
TGTGCCAGCAGCGTAGCAACAGGATTCCAAGAGACCCAGTACTTC
>TRBV6-6|TRBJ1-2|TRBD1|NA
CASGPAGQEYGYTF
TGTGCCAGCGGGCCCGCCGGACAGGAGTATGGCTACACCTTC
>TRBV4-3|TRBJ1-1|NA|NA
CASSQVEGSTEAFF
TGCGCCAGCAGCCAAGTGGAGGGGTCCACTGAAGCTTTCTTT
>TRBV5-1|TRBJ2-5|TRBD2|few
CASSLGGTSGETQYF
TGCGCCAGCAGCTTGGGAGGGACTAGTGGAGAGACCCAGTACTTC
>TRBV2|TRBJ2-7|NA|once
CATSDRTHWYEQYF
TGTGCCACTTCCGACAGGACTCACTGGTACGAGCAGTACTTC
>TRBV28|TRBJ2-3|TRBD2|NA
CASSPFLGTSGSTDTQYF
TGTGCCAGCAGTCCGTTTCTGGGGACTAGCGGTAGCACAGATACGCAGTATTTT
>TRBV6-6|TRBJ1-1|NA|few
CASSSSGYLNTEAFF
TGTGCCAGCAGTAGTTCAGGGTACTTGAACACTGAAGCTTTCTTT
>TRBV15|TRBJ2-3|TRBD1|few
CATSRDFETGSTDTQYF
TGTGCCACCAGCAGAGATTTCGAGACAGGGAGCACAGATACGCAGTATTTT
>TRBV7-9|TRBJ2-3|NA|NA
CASSFGLITDTQYF
TGTGCCAGCAGCTTCGGTCTGATAACAGATACGCAGTATTTT
>TRBV7-9|TRBJ2-5|NA|few
CASSPGVGGGSWETQYF
TGTGCCAGCAGCCCCGGGGTAGGCGGGGGCTCGTGGGAGACCCAGTACTTC
>TRBV4-1|TRBJ2-7|NA|few
CASSQDSHRFYEQYF
TGCGCCAGCAGCCAAGATTCTCACAGATTCTACGAGCAGTACTTC
>TRBV5-1|TRBJ1-1|NA|NA
CASSLSSLNEAFF
TGCGCCAGCAGCTTGTCATCCCTAAATGAAGCTTTCTTT
>TRBV27|TRBJ2-3|NA|few
CASRTGQFTDTQYF
TGTGCCAGCAGGACCGGACAGTTCACAGATACGCAGTATTTT
>TRBV6-5|TRBJ2-3|NA|NA
CASARGDTQYF
TGTGCCAGCGCCAGGGGAGATACGCAGTATTTT
>TRBV30|TRBJ2-4|NA|NA
CAWSVGHKNIQYF
TGTGCCTGGAGTGTGGGACATAAGAACATTCAGTACTTC
>TRBV5-4|TRBJ1-2|NA|few
CASSPEEWGGYGYTF
TGTGCCAGCAGCCCCGAAGAATGGGGAGGCTATGGCTACACCTTC
>TRBV11-2|TRBJ1-1|NA|few
CASSLAQGFRPEAFF
TGTGCCAGCAGCTTAGCGCAGGGTTTTCGACCTGAAGCTTTCTTT
>TRBV30|TRBJ1-2|TRBD1|NA
CAWTLQGVRLGGYTF
TGTGCCTGGACACTACAGGGGGTGAGGTTGGGTGGCTACACCTTC
>TRBV28|TRBJ1-2|NA|few
CASSLGRRLNYGYTF
TGTGCCAGCAGTTTAGGGCGCCGGCTGAACTATGGCTACACCTTC
>TRBV4-2|TRBJ1-1|TRBD1|NA
CASSQQDRSGTEAFF
TGTGCCAGCAGCCAACAGGACAGGTCGGGCACTGAAGCTTTCTTT
>TRBV5-1|TRBJ2-7|NA|NA
CASRVSGSSYEQYF
TGCGCCAGCAGGGTCTCGGGAAGCTCCTACGAGCAGTACTTC
>TRBV19|TRBJ1-1|NA|NA
CASSTLLNTEAFF
TGTGCCAGTAGTACCCTACTAAACACTGAAGCTTTCTTT
>TRBV15|TRBJ1-2|NA|few
CATSWGLFDYGYTF
TGTGCCACCAGCTGGGGGCTCTTTGACTATGGCTACACCTTC
>TRBV6-6|TRBJ2-1|TRBD1|few
CASSYPIRQGRGEQFF
TGTGCCAGCAGTTACCCCATCCGACAGGGAAGGGGTGAGCAGTTCTTC
>TRBV6-1|TRBJ2-2|NA|NA
CASSDGPINTGELFF
TGTGCCAGCAGTGACGGTCCGATAAACACCGGGGAGCTGTTTTTT
>TRBV27|TRBJ1-1|NA|few
CASSLWGLNTEAFF
TGTGCCAGCAGCTTGTGGGGGCTGAACACTGAAGCTTTCTTT
>TRBV7-6|TRBJ2-1|NA|NA
CASSRSDRSSYNEQFF
TGTGCCAGCAGCCGAAGCGACAGAAGCTCCTACAATGAGCAGTTCTTC
>TRBV12-5|TRBJ1-1|NA|few
CASGLWGQVTEAFF
TGTGCTAGTGGTTTGTGGGGACAAGTTACTGAAGCTTTCTTT
>TRBV21-1|TRBJ2-4|NA|few
CASSKALWSRLGANIQYF
TGTGCCAGCAGCAAAGCGCTTTGGTCACGACTGGGGGCAAACATTCAGTACTTC
>TRBV2|TRBJ2-1|NA|NA
CASRGGTGNEQFF
TGTGCCAGCAGAGGCGGGACGGGGAATGAGCAGTTCTTC
>TRBV5-4|TRBJ2-5|NA|NA
CASSVNTETQYF
TGTGCCAGCAGCGTAAATACTGAGACCCAGTACTTC
>TRBV5-6|TRBJ2-2|NA|few
CASSLGTVTGELFF
TGTGCCAGCAGCTTGGGGACAGTTACCGGGGAGCTGTTTTTT
>TRBV2|TRBJ2-7|NA|NA
CASSEAGQEGEQYF
TGTGCCAGCAGTGAAGCGGGGCAGGAAGGCGAGCAGTACTTC
>TRBV28|TRBJ1-1|TRBD1|NA
CASRPAETGGNTEAFF
TGTGCCAGCCGACCCGCAGAAACAGGGGGGAACACTGAAGCTTTCTTT
>TRBV28|TRBJ1-2|NA|few
CASSEPEFYGYTF
TGTGCCAGCAGTGAGCCTGAATTTTATGGCTACACCTTC
>TRBV2|TRBJ2-7|TRBD1|NA
CASSDSRDSYEQYF
TGTGCCAGCAGCGACAGCCGGGACAGCTACGAGCAGTACTTC
>TRBV6-1|TRBJ2-2|TRBD2|NA
CASSELELAVNTGELFF
TGTGCCAGCAGTGAATTGGAACTAGCGGTAAACACCGGGGAGCTGTTTTTT
>TRBV29-1|TRBJ1-5|TRBD1|NA
CSVGMTGVENQPQHF
TGCAGCGTGGGAATGACAGGGGTGGAGAATCAGCCCCAGCATTTT
>TRBV6-6|TRBJ2-3|NA|NA
CASSYPTVDTQYF
TGTGCCAGCAGTTACCCGACAGTAGATACGCAGTATTTT
>TRBV9|TRBJ2-1|TRBD2|few
CASSDREGGENEQFF
TGTGCCAGCAGTGATCGGGAGGGGGGAGAGAATGAGCAGTTCTTC